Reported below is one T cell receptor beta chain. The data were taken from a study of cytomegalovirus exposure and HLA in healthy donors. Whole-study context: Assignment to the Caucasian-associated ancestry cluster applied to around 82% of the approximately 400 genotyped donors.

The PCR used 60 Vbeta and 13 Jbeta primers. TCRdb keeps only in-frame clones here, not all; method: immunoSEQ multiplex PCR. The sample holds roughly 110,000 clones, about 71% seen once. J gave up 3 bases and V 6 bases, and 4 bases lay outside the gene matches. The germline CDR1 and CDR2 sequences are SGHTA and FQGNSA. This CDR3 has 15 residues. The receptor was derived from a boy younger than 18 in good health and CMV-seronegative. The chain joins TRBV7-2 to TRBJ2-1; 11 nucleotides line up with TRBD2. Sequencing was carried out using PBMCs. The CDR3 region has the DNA TGTGCCAGCAGGAAAGGACTAGCGGGCTACAATGAGCAGTTCTTC. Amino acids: CASRKGLAGYNEQFF.